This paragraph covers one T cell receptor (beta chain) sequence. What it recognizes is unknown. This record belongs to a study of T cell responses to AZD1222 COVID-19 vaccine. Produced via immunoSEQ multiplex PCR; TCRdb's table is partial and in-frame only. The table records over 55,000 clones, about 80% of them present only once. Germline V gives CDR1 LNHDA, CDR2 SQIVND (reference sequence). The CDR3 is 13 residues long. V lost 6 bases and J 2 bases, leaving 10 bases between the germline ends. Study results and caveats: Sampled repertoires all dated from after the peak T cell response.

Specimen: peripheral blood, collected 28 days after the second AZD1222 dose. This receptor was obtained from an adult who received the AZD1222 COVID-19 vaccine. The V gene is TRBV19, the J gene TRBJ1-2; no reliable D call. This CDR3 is CASSPRGNYGYTF. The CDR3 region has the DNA TGTGCCAGTAGCCCCCGTGGCAACTATGGCTACACCTTC.